The rows below give T cell receptor beta chains drawn from one sample of a study of blood T cell repertoires in COVID-19. Measured with immunoSEQ multiplex PCR; TCRdb has only the in-frame clones, and not every one. Of over 20,000 clones detected, about four fifths appear once; the ten largest clones hold 25% to 35%. The sample consisted of peripheral blood. These receptors were taken from a human donor in a cohort sampled during active COVID-19. Each CDR3 is given with its conserved first and last residue. A D gene is named only where the DNA matches it firmly. Some rows have no size entry. The others give once, few or many, or a class for an expanded clone.

j_call: TRBJ2-1
clone_size: .
v_call: TRBV27
d_call: TRBD2
cdr3_nt: TGTGCCAGCAGCTCTAGCGGCAGTTTGGGCTCCTACAATGAGCAGTTCTTC
cdr3_aa: CASSSSGSLGSYNEQFF

j_call: TRBJ2-2
clone_size: .
v_call: TRBV10-3
d_call: TRBD2
cdr3_nt: TGTGCCATCAGACTAGCGGGAGGTGACACCGGGGAGCTGTTTTTT
cdr3_aa: CAIRLAGGDTGELFF

j_call: TRBJ2-2
clone_size: .
v_call: TRBV5-1
d_call: TRBD2
cdr3_nt: TGCGCCAGCAGGGGGGAGACTAGCGGTACCGGGGAGCTGTTTTTT
cdr3_aa: CASRGETSGTGELFF

j_call: TRBJ1-1
clone_size: .
v_call: TRBV6-5
d_call: .
cdr3_nt: TGTGCCAGCAAACGAGGGGGGGTGTGGACTGAAGCTTTCTTT
cdr3_aa: CASKRGGVWTEAFF

j_call: TRBJ1-5
clone_size: .
v_call: TRBV6-5
d_call: .
cdr3_nt: TGTGCCAGCAGTTACTCGGGGGGAAATCAGCCCCAGCATTTT
cdr3_aa: CASSYSGGNQPQHF

j_call: TRBJ1-1
clone_size: .
v_call: TRBV19
d_call: TRBD1
cdr3_nt: TGTGCCAGTAGTATACTGCCGGGCCGGACAGGCCAAGCTTTCTTT
cdr3_aa: CASSILPGRTGQAFF

j_call: TRBJ2-2
clone_size: .
v_call: TRBV4-3
d_call: .
cdr3_nt: TGCGCCAGCAGCCAATCGGGACTCAACTCTAAGGAGCTGTTTTTT
cdr3_aa: CASSQSGLNSKELFF

j_call: TRBJ2-7
clone_size: once
v_call: TRBV9
d_call: .
cdr3_nt: TGTGCCAGCAGCGGGACCCGGGACGGCGGGATGAGGCAGTACTTC
cdr3_aa: CASSGTRDGGMRQYF

j_call: TRBJ2-5
clone_size: .
v_call: TRBV27
d_call: .
cdr3_nt: TGTGCCAGCAGTTTACAGGGGCGCAGGGAGACCCAGTACTTC
cdr3_aa: CASSLQGRRETQYF

j_call: TRBJ1-1
clone_size: few
v_call: TRBV11-1
d_call: TRBD1
cdr3_nt: TGTGCCAGCAGCCCCCGACAGGGAAACACTGAAGCTTTCTTT
cdr3_aa: CASSPRQGNTEAFF

j_call: TRBJ2-7
clone_size: .
v_call: TRBV6-5
d_call: .
cdr3_nt: TGTGCCAGCGGCCCAAGAGGGGGTCTCGCCTACGAGCAGTACTTC
cdr3_aa: CASGPRGGLAYEQYF

j_call: TRBJ1-3
clone_size: .
v_call: TRBV4-1
d_call: .
cdr3_nt: TGCGCCAGCAGCCAACCCCCCGGGACAACGAGCTCTGGAAACACCATATATTTT
cdr3_aa: CASSQPPGTTSSGNTIYF

j_call: TRBJ2-1
clone_size: .
v_call: TRBV6-1
d_call: TRBD2
cdr3_nt: TGTGCCAGCAGTGAGCCGGGACTAGCGGGGGGGCTGGCCTACAATGAGCAGTTCTTC
cdr3_aa: CASSEPGLAGGLAYNEQFF

j_call: TRBJ2-7
clone_size: few
v_call: TRBV19
d_call: .
cdr3_nt: TGTGCCAGTAGTATGGGGGGTCCCGAGCAGTACTTC
cdr3_aa: CASSMGGPEQYF

j_call: TRBJ1-5
clone_size: .
v_call: TRBV18
d_call: .
cdr3_nt: TGTGCCAGCTCACCCCAGGATAGCAATCAGCCCCAGCATTTT
cdr3_aa: CASSPQDSNQPQHF

j_call: TRBJ2-2
clone_size: .
v_call: TRBV29-1
d_call: .
cdr3_nt: TGCAGCGTCAGAGGGGGGGGCGGGGAGCTGTTTTTT
cdr3_aa: CSVRGGGGELFF

j_call: TRBJ1-3
clone_size: .
v_call: TRBV30
d_call: .
cdr3_nt: TGTGCCTGGAGTATAAGCCAATCTTCCGGAAACACCATATATTTT
cdr3_aa: CAWSISQSSGNTIYF

j_call: TRBJ2-7
clone_size: .
v_call: TRBV19
d_call: TRBD2
cdr3_nt: TGTGCCAGTAGCACCACTAGCGACCCCTCCTACGAGCAGTACTTC
cdr3_aa: CASSTTSDPSYEQYF

j_call: TRBJ1-2
clone_size: .
v_call: TRBV4-3
d_call: .
cdr3_nt: TGCGCCAGCAGCCAAGATCGAGGCAGCCTGTATGGCTACACCTTC
cdr3_aa: CASSQDRGSLYGYTF

j_call: TRBJ1-4
clone_size: .
v_call: TRBV18
d_call: TRBD1
cdr3_nt: TGTGCCAGCTCACCCATTGCGACAGGGGGAAATGAAAAACTGTTTTTT
cdr3_aa: CASSPIATGGNEKLFF

j_call: TRBJ1-5
clone_size: .
v_call: TRBV9
d_call: .
cdr3_nt: TGTGCCAGCAGCGTAACAGGGTTGAGTCAGCCCCAGCATTTT
cdr3_aa: CASSVTGLSQPQHF

j_call: TRBJ2-3
clone_size: .
v_call: TRBV7-2
d_call: TRBD2
cdr3_nt: TGTGCCAGCAGCACAACTCTAGCGGGGGGGAGAGATACGCAGTATTTT
cdr3_aa: CASSTTLAGGRDTQYF

j_call: TRBJ2-4
clone_size: .
v_call: TRBV4-3
d_call: TRBD2
cdr3_nt: TGCGCCAGCAGCCAAGGGGTTAGCGGGAGGGCCGCGGCCAAAAACATTCAGTACTTC
cdr3_aa: CASSQGVSGRAAAKNIQYF

j_call: TRBJ2-2
clone_size: .
v_call: TRBV9
d_call: .
cdr3_nt: TGTGCCAGCAGCCGCCGGAGAGGCGGGGAGCTGTTTTTT
cdr3_aa: CASSRRRGGELFF

j_call: TRBJ1-1
clone_size: .
v_call: TRBV28
d_call: TRBD1
cdr3_nt: TGTGCCAGCAGAGTGACAGGGGGAGCTGAAGCTTTCTTT
cdr3_aa: CASRVTGGAEAFF

j_call: TRBJ2-3
clone_size: .
v_call: TRBV6-2/TRBV6-3
d_call: TRBD2
cdr3_nt: TGTGCCAGCAGTCCCCTCTGGGCTAGCGGGAACACAGATACGCAGTATTTT
cdr3_aa: CASSPLWASGNTDTQYF

j_call: TRBJ2-1
clone_size: .
v_call: TRBV7-3
d_call: TRBD2
cdr3_nt: TGTGCCAGCAGCAAAAGCGGGGTGTACAATGAGCAGTTCTTC
cdr3_aa: CASSKSGVYNEQFF